Listed below are T cell receptor beta chains from one sample, sequenced in a study of Ad26.COV2.S vaccination and SARS-CoV-2 variants. The data were produced by immunoSEQ multiplex PCR, yet TCRdb's version contains in-frame clones alone and is incomplete. The sample has 350,000 to 500,000 clones, approximately 87% seen once. This material consisted of peripheral blood, taken in a trial of Ad26.COV2.S vaccine versus placebo. Receptors originate from a person aged 18-65 years who received the Ad26.COV2.S COVID-19 vaccine or a placebo. The CDR3 runs from the conserved cysteine through the conserved F or W. The D gene is left open where the match is weak. Size values are once, few and many counts, or a class for expanded clones, and some rows have none.

j_call	v_call	d_call	clone_size	cdr3_aa	cdr3_nt
TRBJ2-3	TRBV24-1	TRBD1	.	CATSERTGGKQYF	TGTGCCACCAGTGAGCGCACAGGGGGCAAGCAGTATTTT
TRBJ2-1	TRBV7-8	TRBD2	.	CASSFRGGESYNEQFF	TGTGCCAGCAGCTTTCGGGGGGGGGAGTCCTACAATGAGCAGTTCTTC
TRBJ2-5	TRBV12-3/TRBV12-4	.	.	CASRQFAETQYF	TGTGCCAGCCGACAATTTGCAGAGACCCAGTACTTC
TRBJ2-7	TRBV6-6	.	once	CASSSEGPNSYEQYF	TGTGCCAGCAGTTCAGAGGGACCCAACTCCTACGAGCAGTACTTC
TRBJ2-7	TRBV6-2/TRBV6-3	.	.	CASSESSYEQYF	TGTGCCAGCAGCGAGAGTTCCTACGAGCAGTACTTC
TRBJ2-1	TRBV7-3	.	.	CASSPSLSSYNEQFF	TGTGCCAGCAGCCCTTCGCTGAGCTCCTACAATGAGCAGTTCTTC
TRBJ2-7	TRBV11-2	.	once	CASSPLSGTASYEQYF	TGTGCCAGCAGCCCCCTTTCCGGGACTGCAAGCTACGAGCAGTACTTC
TRBJ2-3	TRBV10-3	.	.	CAISESTARTDTQYF	TGTGCCATCAGTGAGTCAACGGCTCGCACAGATACGCAGTATTTT
TRBJ1-2	TRBV28	TRBD1	.	CASSRSDRNPGGSLYGYTF	TGTGCCAGCAGCCGCTCGGACAGAAACCCAGGGGGCTCGCTCTATGGCTACACCTTC
TRBJ2-5	TRBV5-1	TRBD2	.	CASRPAGGPGETQYF	TGCGCCAGCAGACCAGCGGGGGGGCCAGGGGAGACCCAGTACTTC
TRBJ1-5	TRBV6-2/TRBV6-3	.	.	CASSYVSDMPQPQHF	TGTGCCAGCAGTTACGTGTCGGATATGCCGCAGCCCCAGCATTTT
TRBJ1-3	TRBV5-6	.	.	CASSLGWHSGNTIYF	TGTGCCAGCAGCTTGGGCTGGCACTCTGGAAACACCATATATTTT
TRBJ2-7	TRBV28	TRBD1	once	CASRLDRGGPYEQYF	TGTGCCAGCAGACTGGACAGGGGCGGCCCCTACGAGCAGTACTTC
TRBJ2-5	TRBV7-9	.	.	CASSFPGMETQYF	TGTGCCAGCAGCTTCCCAGGGATGGAGACCCAGTACTTC
TRBJ2-7	TRBV4-3	TRBD1	few	CASSQVPGQVQTYEQYF	TGCGCCAGCAGCCAAGTTCCCGGACAGGTCCAAACCTACGAGCAGTACTTC
TRBJ1-5	TRBV12-3/TRBV12-4	.	.	CASSQLGQPQHF	TGTGCCAGCAGCCAGCTCGGTCAGCCCCAGCATTTT
TRBJ1-1	TRBV18	.	.	CASSPATNTEAFF	TGTGCCAGCTCACCAGCGACGAACACTGAAGCTTTCTTT
TRBJ2-2	TRBV7-8	.	.	CASSPRDTGELFF	TGTGCCAGCAGCCCAAGAGACACCGGGGAGCTGTTTTTT
TRBJ2-7	TRBV5-6	.	.	CASSLRPYIPEQYF	TGTGCCAGCAGCTTAAGACCCTACATCCCCGAGCAGTACTTC
TRBJ2-2	TRBV6-5	.	few	CASNLHNTGELFF	TGTGCCAGCAACCTTCATAACACCGGGGAGCTGTTTTTT
TRBJ2-1	TRBV12-3/TRBV12-4	.	.	CASSFWGANEQFF	TGTGCCAGCAGTTTTTGGGGGGCCAATGAGCAGTTCTTC
TRBJ1-4	TRBV3-1/TRBV3-2	TRBD1	.	CGYDRVCKLFF	TGTGGCTACGACAGGGTTTGTAAACTGTTTTTT
TRBJ2-3	TRBV7-2	.	once	CATLGYSSSTDTQYF	TGTGCCACTCTTGGCTATTCCTCTAGCACAGATACGCAGTATTTT
TRBJ2-3	TRBV11-2	TRBD2	.	CASSSPGGAGADTQYF	TGTGCCAGCAGCTCACCCGGGGGAGCGGGAGCAGATACGCAGTATTTT
TRBJ2-1	TRBV7-7	.	.	CASSLMGAGANEQFF	TGTGCCAGCAGCTTGATGGGGGCAGGGGCAAATGAGCAGTTCTTC
TRBJ1-1	TRBV10-1	TRBD1	.	CASKRGQGTEAFF	TGCGCCAGCAAAAGGGGACAGGGGACTGAAGCTTTCTTT
TRBJ1-1	TRBV24-1	TRBD1	once	CATSVKQGTEAFF	TGTGCCACCAGTGTAAAACAGGGGACTGAAGCTTTCTTT
TRBJ1-5	TRBV19	TRBD1	once	CASSQTGGQPQHF	TGTGCCAGTAGTCAGACAGGGGGCCAGCCCCAGCATTTT
TRBJ2-7	TRBV27	TRBD1	.	CASSLRFLWGQGYEQYF	TGTGCCAGCAGTTTAAGGTTCTTATGGGGACAGGGCTACGAGCAGTACTTC
TRBJ1-2	TRBV6-5	.	.	CASSYSGRVEGYTF	TGTGCCAGCAGTTACTCGGGGCGGGTGGAAGGCTACACCTTC
TRBJ1-2	TRBV10-3	.	.	CAINSGGDYYGYTF	TGTGCCATCAACTCCGGAGGGGACTACTATGGCTACACCTTC
TRBJ2-3	TRBV7-3	.	.	CASSLNSADTQYF	TGTGCCAGCAGCTTAAACTCTGCAGATACGCAGTATTTT
TRBJ2-2	TRBV4-2	TRBD1	.	CASSSPNRGQTGELFF	TGTGCCAGCAGCTCCCCAAACAGGGGGCAAACCGGGGAGCTGTTTTTT
TRBJ2-7	TRBV30	.	.	CAWSVGQPSSYEQYF	TGTGCCTGGAGTGTAGGTCAGCCTAGCTCCTACGAGCAGTACTTC
TRBJ1-2	TRBV29-1	.	.	CSVLQGGGYTF	TGCAGCGTTCTACAGGGAGGGGGCTACACCTTC
TRBJ2-2	TRBV30	.	.	CAWSDPGELFF	TGTGCCTGGAGCGATCCCGGGGAGCTGTTTTTT
TRBJ1-6	TRBV11-2	.	.	CASSLTAGISSPLHF	TGTGCCAGCAGCCTAACCGCAGGGATCAGTTCACCCCTCCACTTT
TRBJ2-5	TRBV6-5	.	.	CASAMAWGRETQYF	TGTGCCAGCGCTATGGCGTGGGGGCGAGAGACCCAGTACTTC
TRBJ1-2	TRBV5-5	.	.	CASSLGVSETYGYTF	TGTGCCAGCAGCTTGGGGGTCTCAGAAACCTATGGCTACACCTTC
TRBJ2-1	TRBV6-2/TRBV6-3	TRBD1	.	CASSYSRTGTNEQFF	TGTGCCAGCAGTTACTCTCGGACAGGGACCAATGAGCAGTTCTTC
TRBJ2-7	TRBV6-5	TRBD1	.	CASRTRQGRFHEQYF	TGTGCCAGCAGGACTCGACAGGGAAGGTTCCACGAGCAGTACTTC
TRBJ2-7	TRBV7-9	TRBD2	.	CASSTSTSGAYEQYF	TGTGCCAGCAGCACCTCGACTAGCGGGGCCTACGAGCAGTACTTC
TRBJ2-1	TRBV30	.	once	CAWSRINEQFF	TGTGCCTGGAGCAGAATCAATGAGCAGTTCTTC
TRBJ1-4	TRBV5-4	.	.	CASSPSGVGAGEKLFF	TGTGCCAGCAGCCCCAGTGGTGTAGGGGCGGGTGAAAAACTGTTTTTT
TRBJ1-1	TRBV28	TRBD1	.	CASNPPGGGTEAFF	TGTGCCAGCAATCCACCAGGGGGCGGGACTGAAGCTTTCTTT
TRBJ2-7	TRBV28	.	.	CASSDLTYEQYF	TGTGCCAGCAGTGACCTAACCTACGAGCAGTACTTC
TRBJ2-3	TRBV6-6	.	.	CASSREGLSTDMQYF	TGTGCCAGCAGTCGAGAAGGGCTGAGCACAGATATGCAGTATTTT
TRBJ1-1	TRBV7-6	.	.	CASSLGGKNTEAFF	TGTGCCAGCAGCTTGGGGGGAAAGAACACTGAAGCTTTCTTT
TRBJ2-7	TRBV21-1	.	.	CASTDHLWGANSTYEQYF	TGTGCCAGCACCGACCATTTGTGGGGTGCGAACAGCACCTACGAGCAGTACTTC
TRBJ2-5	TRBV18	.	once	CASSPPGIGTQYF	TGTGCCAGCTCACCACCGGGGATTGGGACCCAGTACTTC
TRBJ2-1	TRBV15	TRBD2	.	CATSRDPPRLAGGGRTYNEQFF	TGTGCCACCAGCAGAGATCCCCCTCGGCTAGCGGGGGGCGGTCGTACCTACAATGAGCAGTTCTTC
TRBJ2-6	TRBV9	.	.	CASSFRWTASSGANVLTF	TGTGCCAGCAGCTTCCGGTGGACAGCTAGCTCTGGGGCCAACGTCCTGACTTTC